This is a list of T cell receptor beta chains from one sample in a study of radiotherapy plus CTLA-4 blockade in lung cancer. Clones were sequenced by immunoSEQ multiplex PCR, and TCRdb holds only the in-frame ones, with some missing. The sample has under 35,000 clones; around 70% are singletons. Here the sequenced sample was peripheral blood, taken from a patient treated with radiotherapy plus ipilimumab. The receptors derive from a human donor with non-small cell lung cancer whose response to radiotherapy plus ipilimumab could not be evaluated. Both conserved end residues are trimmed from each CDR3. The D gene is left open where the match is weak.

V	D	J	CDR3
TRBV6-7	TRBD2	TRBJ2-1	ASSYSTSGSDEQF
TRBV5-1	NA	TRBJ2-7	ASKGGQSYEQY
TRBV2	NA	TRBJ1-2	ASSERSAGAYGYT
TRBV9	NA	TRBJ1-1	ASSVGAGTEAF
TRBV6-1	TRBD2	TRBJ2-1	ASRKTSGGYNEQF
TRBV6-6	NA	TRBJ1-2	ASSSPNYGYT
TRBV19	NA	TRBJ1-1	ASSVQGRNTEAF
TRBV10-2	NA	TRBJ1-5	ASSQDSYNQPQH
TRBV5-8	NA	TRBJ2-5	ASSLMALAETQY
TRBV7-2	TRBD2	TRBJ2-3	ASSLVSVGRASDTQY
TRBV4-2	TRBD2	TRBJ2-7	ASSPGGGPNYEQY
TRBV28	TRBD1	TRBJ2-1	ASLTGDNSYNEQF
TRBV29-1	TRBD2	TRBJ2-1	SVELREAGGSSYNEQF
TRBV7-2	TRBD1	TRBJ2-3	ASSVQGTRATDTQY
TRBV7-9	TRBD2	TRBJ2-7	ASNSGGYEQY
TRBV5-1	TRBD2	TRBJ2-1	ASRTSGSYNEQF
TRBV7-2	NA	TRBJ2-5	ASSLISVAYQETQY
TRBV6-1	NA	NA	ASSEAARGVYEQY
TRBV11-2	NA	TRBJ2-1	ASSLDRGSYNEQF
TRBV18	TRBD2	TRBJ2-1	ASSPTASGYYNEQF
TRBV5-1	TRBD1	TRBJ2-7	ASSPVQGASYEQY
TRBV18	NA	TRBJ1-2	ASSPSPGDDYGYT
TRBV5-1	TRBD2	TRBJ2-5	ASSSGTSVFETQY
TRBV6-5	NA	TRBJ1-2	ASSPSWSYGYT
TRBV5-1	NA	TRBJ2-5	ASSLTGPQETQY